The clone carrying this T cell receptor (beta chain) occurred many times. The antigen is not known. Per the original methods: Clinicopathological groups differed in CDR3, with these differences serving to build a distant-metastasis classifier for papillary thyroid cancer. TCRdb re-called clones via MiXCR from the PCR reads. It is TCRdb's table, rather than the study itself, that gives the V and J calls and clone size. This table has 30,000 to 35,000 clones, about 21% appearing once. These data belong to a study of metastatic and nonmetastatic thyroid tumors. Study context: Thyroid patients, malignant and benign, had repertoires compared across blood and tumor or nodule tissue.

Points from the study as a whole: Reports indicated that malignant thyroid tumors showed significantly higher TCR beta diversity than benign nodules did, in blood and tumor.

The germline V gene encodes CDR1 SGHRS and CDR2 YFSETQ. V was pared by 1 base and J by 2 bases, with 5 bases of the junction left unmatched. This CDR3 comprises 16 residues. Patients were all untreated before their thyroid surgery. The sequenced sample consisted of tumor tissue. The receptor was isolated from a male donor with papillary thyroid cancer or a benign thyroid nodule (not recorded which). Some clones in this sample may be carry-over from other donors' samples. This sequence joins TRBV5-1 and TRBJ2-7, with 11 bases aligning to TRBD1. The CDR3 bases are TGCGCCAGCAGCTTGAGTCTGGGACAGGGGGCCTACGAGCAGTACTTC. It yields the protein CASSLSLGQGAYEQYF.